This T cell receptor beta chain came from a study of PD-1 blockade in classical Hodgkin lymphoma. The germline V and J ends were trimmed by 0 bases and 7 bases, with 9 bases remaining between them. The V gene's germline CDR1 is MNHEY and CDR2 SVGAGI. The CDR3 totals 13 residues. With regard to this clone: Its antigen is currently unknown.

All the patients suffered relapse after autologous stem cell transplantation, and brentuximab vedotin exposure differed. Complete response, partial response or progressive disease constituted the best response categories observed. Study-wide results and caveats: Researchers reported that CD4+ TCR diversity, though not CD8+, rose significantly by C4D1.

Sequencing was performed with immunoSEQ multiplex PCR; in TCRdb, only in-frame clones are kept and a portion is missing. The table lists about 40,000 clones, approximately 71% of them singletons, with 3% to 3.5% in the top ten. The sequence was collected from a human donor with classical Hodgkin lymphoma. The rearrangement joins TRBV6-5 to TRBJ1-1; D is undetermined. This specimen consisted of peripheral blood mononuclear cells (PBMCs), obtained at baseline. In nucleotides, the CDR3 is TGTGCCAGCAGTTACTCGCCCCATGGTGAAGCTTTCTTT. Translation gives CASSYSPHGEAFF.